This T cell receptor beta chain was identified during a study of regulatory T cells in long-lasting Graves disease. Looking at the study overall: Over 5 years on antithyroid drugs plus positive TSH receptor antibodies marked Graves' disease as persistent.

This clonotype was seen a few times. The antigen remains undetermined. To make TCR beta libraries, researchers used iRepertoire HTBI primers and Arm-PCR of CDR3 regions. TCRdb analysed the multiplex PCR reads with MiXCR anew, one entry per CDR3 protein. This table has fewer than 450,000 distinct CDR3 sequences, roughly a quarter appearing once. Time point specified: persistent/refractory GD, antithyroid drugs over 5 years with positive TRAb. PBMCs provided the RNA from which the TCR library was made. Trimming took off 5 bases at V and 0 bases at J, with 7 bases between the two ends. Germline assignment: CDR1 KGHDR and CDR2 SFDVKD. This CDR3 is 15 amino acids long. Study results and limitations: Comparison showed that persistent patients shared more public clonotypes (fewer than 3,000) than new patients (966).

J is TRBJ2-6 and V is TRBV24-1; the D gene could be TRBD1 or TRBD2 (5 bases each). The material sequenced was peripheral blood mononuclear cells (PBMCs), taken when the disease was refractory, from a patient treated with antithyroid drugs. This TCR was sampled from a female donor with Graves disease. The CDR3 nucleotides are TGTGCCACCAGTGGTGGGACCTCTGGGGCCAACGTCCTGACTTTC. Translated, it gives CATSGGTSGANVLTF.